The TCR beta chain under discussion was sequenced for a study of OX40 agonist ivuxolimab in advanced cancers. TCRdb's copy holds only in-frame clones and misses some; the assay was immunoSEQ multiplex PCR. The table has around 70,000 clones, 75% to 95% seen once. General study findings and limits: Expanded clones tended on average to be more numerous among CD8+ T cells than CD4+. By week 6 at 0.1 to 3.0 mg/kg, blood CD4+ and CD8+ T cells had expanded clonally.

This clone was seen once. The target antigen is unknown. The CDR3 covers 14 residues. Trimming removed 4 bases at V and 2 bases at J, with 11 bases between. CDR1 is SGHRS, CDR2 YFSETQ, per germline. This chain connects TRBV5-1 to TRBJ2-3; the D call may be TRBD1 or TRBD2 (6 bases each). The material was CD4+ or CD8+ T cells sorted from blood, obtained in a trial of the OX40 agonist ivuxolimab. The receptor was isolated from an adult with an advanced solid tumor such as melanoma, head and neck, liver or kidney cancer. The CDR3 reads CASSPGADTDTQYF. The CDR3 coding sequence is TGCGCCAGCAGCCCGGGGGCAGACACAGATACGCAGTATTTT.